Reported below is one T cell receptor (beta chain). In building TCR beta libraries, iRepertoire HTBI primers were used together with Arm-PCR of CDR3 regions. Via MiXCR, TCRdb re-called the multiplex PCR reads, giving one row per CDR3 protein. The table lists about 660,000 distinct CDR3 sequences, around 30% of them singletons. These data belong to a study of regulatory T cells in long-lasting Graves disease. This sample's time point: persistent/refractory GD, antithyroid drugs over 5 years with positive TRAb. Isolated PBMC RNA provided the starting material for the TCR library. The TCR was taken from a female donor with Graves disease. The sequenced sample was peripheral blood mononuclear cells (PBMCs), obtained when the disease was refractory, from a patient treated with antithyroid drugs.

This CDR3 is CASSPKTDQLPYF. Written as DNA, the CDR3 is TGTGCCAGCAGCCCCAAGACGGACCAGCTGCCGTACTTC. The rearrangement uses TRBV14 and TRBJ2-7, with D hard to call. CDR3 length: 13 amino acids. The germline V gene has CDR1 SGHDN and CDR2 FVKESK. Trimming removed 4 bases at V and 12 bases at J, with 19 bases between.